This record looks at one TCR beta chain sequence and its context. Its target is unknown. Other DNA sequences in the same sample also yield this CDR3. Specified time point: blood from clinic visit 5 months post-surgery; TSC patient then seizure free. The data were obtained in a study of brain T cells in children with intractable seizures. Overall study findings and caveats: Patients' HCMV serostatus was unknown; virus specificity rests on CDR3 similarity alone. Clones missing pre-surgery may reflect undersampling of that blood sample.

The method was immunoSEQ multiplex PCR; TCRdb's version includes in-frame clones alone and lacks a portion of them. The sample lists about 340,000 clones, over 90% occurring once. The CDR3 totals 12 residues. V dropped 3 bases and J dropped 4; count of bases not matched to a gene: 0. Germline-derived CDR1 and CDR2 are LNHDA and SQIVND (reference sequence). The clonotype was recovered from a boy under three years old with tuberous sclerosis and intractable seizures. Here the sequenced sample was peripheral blood, taken 5 to 6 months after surgery. The chain uses TRBV19 and TRBJ2-7, with 7 nucleotides matching TRBD2. The CDR3 DNA reads TGTGCCAGTAGTATGGGGGGGTACGAGCAGTACTTC. This gives the protein CASSMGGYEQYF.